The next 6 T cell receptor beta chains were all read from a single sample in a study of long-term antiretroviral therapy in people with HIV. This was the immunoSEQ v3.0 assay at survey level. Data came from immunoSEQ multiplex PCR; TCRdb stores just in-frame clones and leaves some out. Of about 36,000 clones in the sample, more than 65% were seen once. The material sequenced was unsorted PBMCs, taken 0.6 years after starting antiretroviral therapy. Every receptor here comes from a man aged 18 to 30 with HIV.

CDR3: CASSYSAGSGANVLTF. The CDR3 bases are TGTGCCAGCAGTTACTCTGCGGGCTCTGGGGCCAACGTCCTGACTTTC. The rearrangement joins TRBV6-6 to TRBJ2-6, with a weak D call TRBD2 (5 bases). Germline V gene lookup returns CDR1 MNHNY and CDR2 SVGAGI (reference sequence). This CDR3 contains 16 residues. The V end was cut by 0 bases, the J end by 0 bases, with 6 bases between.

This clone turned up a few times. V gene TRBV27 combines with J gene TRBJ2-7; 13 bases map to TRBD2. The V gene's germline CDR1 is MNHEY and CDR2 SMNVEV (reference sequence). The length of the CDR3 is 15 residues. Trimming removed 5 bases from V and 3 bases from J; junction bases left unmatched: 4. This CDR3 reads CASSDWTSGGYEQYF. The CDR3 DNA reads TGTGCCAGCAGTGACTGGACTAGCGGGGGCTACGAGCAGTACTTC.

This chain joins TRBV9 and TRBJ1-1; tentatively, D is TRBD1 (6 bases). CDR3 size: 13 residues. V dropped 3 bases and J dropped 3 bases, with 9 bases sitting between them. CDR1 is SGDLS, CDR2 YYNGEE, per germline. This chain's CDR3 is CASSGTADTEAFF. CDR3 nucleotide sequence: TGTGCCAGCAGCGGGACAGCGGACACTGAAGCTTTCTTT.

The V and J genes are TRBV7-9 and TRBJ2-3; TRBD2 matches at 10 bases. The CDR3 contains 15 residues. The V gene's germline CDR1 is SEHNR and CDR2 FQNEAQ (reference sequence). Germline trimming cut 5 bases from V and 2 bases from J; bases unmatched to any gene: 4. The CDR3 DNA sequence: TGTGCCAGCAGCCTGACTAGCGGGTACACAGATACGCAGTATTTT. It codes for CASSLTSGYTDTQYF.

The CDR3 protein is CATGVGQGRLGEQYF. The CDR3 nucleotides are TGCGCCACCGGGGTGGGGCAGGGGAGGTTAGGCGAGCAGTACTTC. This chain joins TRBV10-1 and TRBJ2-7; D is perhaps TRBD1 or TRBD2 (6 bases each). Germline values: CDR1 WNHNN, CDR2 SYGVQD (reference sequence). Between the trimmed V and J ends, which lost 10 bases and 6 bases, there was a span of 25 bases. The CDR3 is 15 residues long.

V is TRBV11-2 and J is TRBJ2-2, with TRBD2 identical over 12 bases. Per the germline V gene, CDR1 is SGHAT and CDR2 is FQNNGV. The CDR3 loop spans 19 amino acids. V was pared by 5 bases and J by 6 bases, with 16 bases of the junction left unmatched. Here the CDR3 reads CASSDNWWLAGGPPGELFF. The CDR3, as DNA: TGTGCCAGCAGCGACAACTGGTGGCTAGCGGGAGGGCCCCCCGGGGAGCTGTTTTTT.